The entry below describes one TCR beta chain. Its specificity is unknown. The data stem from a study of OX40 agonist ivuxolimab in advanced cancers. For the study at large: Ivuxolimab is a fully human IgG2 antibody that activates OX40 (CD134). General observations from the study: Within 6 weeks, CD4+ and CD8+ blood T cells expanded clonally at 0.1 to 3.0 mg/kg. More expanded clones were found, on average, in CD8+ than in CD4+ T cells.

Some clones are missing from TCRdb's copy, which holds only in-frame ones; the method was immunoSEQ multiplex PCR. Of 30,000 or so clones listed, around four fifths are singletons. J lost 1 base, V lost 4 bases, and 5 bases had no gene match. Looked up from germline, CDR1 is MNHEY and CDR2 is SMNVEV (reference sequence). The length of the CDR3 is 15 residues. The chain links TRBV27 to TRBJ2-3; 7 bases are a match to TRBD1. The specimen was CD4+ or CD8+ T cells sorted from blood, collected in a trial of the OX40 agonist ivuxolimab. This receptor was obtained from an adult with an advanced solid tumor such as melanoma, head and neck, liver or kidney cancer. DNA for the CDR3: TGTGCCAGCAGTTCTGGGACAGTGGGCACAGATACGCAGTATTTT. Amino acid sequence: CASSSGTVGTDTQYF.